This is a list of T cell receptor beta chains from one sample in a study of cytomegalovirus exposure and HLA in healthy donors. The data were produced by immunoSEQ multiplex PCR, yet TCRdb's version contains in-frame clones alone and is incomplete. The sample records tens of thousands of clones, about 80% being singletons. Sequencing input: PBMCs. Receptor source: a male donor in good health and CMV-seronegative. The CDR3 runs from the conserved cysteine through the conserved F or W. D genes are given only for firm matches. For some rows the clone size is stated as once, few or many, or as a class when expanded; others skip it.

cdr3_nt cdr3_aa j_call v_call d_call clone_size
TGTGCCAGCAGTCCCCCCGGGACAGGCTCCCAAGGCTACACCTTC CASSPPGTGSQGYTF TRBJ1-2 TRBV27 TRBD1 -
TGTGCCAGCAGCTTAGCGGGCGGGGGTACCTACAATGAGCAGTTCTTC CASSLAGGGTYNEQFF TRBJ2-1 TRBV11-1 TRBD2 -
TGTGCCAGCAGTTCCCTCACGTTTGGCCAGCCCCAGCATTTT CASSSLTFGQPQHF TRBJ1-5 TRBV28 - -
TGTGCCAGCGGGACAGGGGGCTCTGAAAAACTGTTTTTT CASGTGGSEKLFF TRBJ1-4 TRBV7-9 TRBD1 -
TGTGCCATCAGTTGGGACAGGGTCAATCAGCCCCAGCATTTT CAISWDRVNQPQHF TRBJ1-5 TRBV10-3 TRBD1 -
TGCGCCAGCAGCTACAAGCGCTACGTTGACTCTGGGGCCAACGTCCTGACTTTC CASSYKRYVDSGANVLTF TRBJ2-6 TRBV4-3 - -
TGTGCCAGCAGCCTTAGCGGGGGGGCCGGCTACGAGCAGTACTTC CASSLSGGAGYEQYF TRBJ2-7 TRBV27 TRBD2 -
TGCGCCAGCAGCCAAGAGGAGAACAGGGGGTACGAGCAGTACTTC CASSQEENRGYEQYF TRBJ2-7 TRBV4-3 TRBD1 -
TGTGCCAGTAGTATAGTCCTGAGGGGGTCGAGGGCCTACAATGAGCAGTTCTTC CASSIVLRGSRAYNEQFF TRBJ2-1 TRBV19 - -
TGTGCCAGCAGCGCTAGCCCCTCTAGCACAGATACGCAGTATTTT CASSASPSSTDTQYF TRBJ2-3 TRBV9 - -
TGTGCCAGCAGGGGGGACAGTCGCGAGCAGTACTTC CASRGDSREQYF TRBJ2-7 TRBV2 TRBD1 -
TGTGCCAGCAGCCGGACAGGGGGTGGTCAGCCCCAGCATTTT CASSRTGGGQPQHF TRBJ1-5 TRBV11-2 TRBD1 -
TGCGCCAGCAGCCAAGGACTATCAGCGGCCGGGGAGCTGTTTTTT CASSQGLSAAGELFF TRBJ2-2 TRBV4-3 - once
TGTGCCAGCAGTATAACAGGGTTTACTGGCTACACCTTC CASSITGFTGYTF TRBJ1-2 TRBV6-5 - -
TGTGCCACCTCGGGGGGCACCGGGGAGCTGTTTTTT CATSGGTGELFF TRBJ2-2 TRBV15 TRBD2 -
TGTGCCAGCAGCCTCGCCCGGACAGGGATTAATGAAAAACTGTTTTTT CASSLARTGINEKLFF TRBJ1-4 TRBV7-9 TRBD1 -
TGTGCCGCGACCCCCCGAGACAGTATGAACACTGAAGCTTTCTTT CAATPRDSMNTEAFF TRBJ1-1 TRBV10-3 - -
TGTGCCAGCAAAGGGGGACAGTATGGCTACACCTTC CASKGGQYGYTF TRBJ1-2 TRBV28 TRBD1 once
TGCGCCAGCAGCCAGACCTCACCGGGACTCCCAGAAGCTTTCTTT CASSQTSPGLPEAFF TRBJ1-1 TRBV4-1 - -
TGTGCCAGCAGCTTATTGACAGGGCTGAATGAAAAACTGTTTTTT CASSLLTGLNEKLFF TRBJ1-4 TRBV7-9 TRBD1 -
TGTGCCAGCAGCCGACCCCCCAGGGACAAAACCGGGGAGCTGTTTTTT CASSRPPRDKTGELFF TRBJ2-2 TRBV28 - -
TGTGCCAGCAGCTCAGGACAGGGGGCAAAGTCTCCTGAAGCTTTCTTT CASSSGQGAKSPEAFF TRBJ1-1 TRBV27 TRBD1 -
TGCGCCAGCAGTCCCAGGGGGACAGGGGGCAAGAACTATGGCTACACCTTC CASSPRGTGGKNYGYTF TRBJ1-2 TRBV5-1 TRBD1 -
TGTGCCAGCAGTTTATGGCGGGAGACCCAGTACTTC CASSLWRETQYF TRBJ2-5 TRBV27 - -
TGTGCCAGCAGGCGGACAGGCCCCTCCTACGAGCAGTACTTC CASRRTGPSYEQYF TRBJ2-7 TRBV25-1 TRBD1 -
TGTGCCAGCAGTTCCACCCCCGGACAGCTATACGAGCAGTACTTC CASSSTPGQLYEQYF TRBJ2-7 TRBV6-5 - -
TGTGCCAGTGTTACCGGGACAGTGCCTTCTGAAGCTTTCTTT CASVTGTVPSEAFF TRBJ1-1 TRBV2 TRBD1 few
TGCGCCAGCAGCGGAGGACTAGCGGGAGTGGTGGGAGATACGCAGTATTTT CASSGGLAGVVGDTQYF TRBJ2-3 TRBV5-4 TRBD2 -
TGTGCCAGCAGGACTAGCGGGGGGGCCAAAAACATTCAGTACTTC CASRTSGGAKNIQYF TRBJ2-4 TRBV6-5 TRBD2 -
TGCGCCAGCAGCTCGGGACAGATTTACGAGCAGTACTTC CASSSGQIYEQYF TRBJ2-7 TRBV5-1 TRBD1 -
TGTGCCAGCAGGGACAGCTCCTATGGCTACACCTTC CASRDSSYGYTF TRBJ1-2 TRBV25-1 - few
TGTGCCAGCAGCACCGGGACTCTATACGAGCAGTACTTC CASSTGTLYEQYF TRBJ2-7 TRBV7-9 - -
TGTGCCAGTAGTATCCCTGGACTAGGGGTCATGAACACTGAAGCTTTCTTT CASSIPGLGVMNTEAFF TRBJ1-1 TRBV19 - -
TGTGCCAGCAGCTTGGTAGGGGGACAGTTGAACACTGAAGCTTTCTTT CASSLVGGQLNTEAFF TRBJ1-1 TRBV5-4 TRBD1 -
TGTGCCAGCAGCTTAGCGCGGGGACAGGGTGGTGGCTACACCTTC CASSLARGQGGGYTF TRBJ1-2 TRBV7-2 TRBD1 -
TGTGCCAGCACCAGATTGAGCGACGAGCCCCAGCATTTT CASTRLSDEPQHF TRBJ1-5 TRBV28 - -
TGTGCCAGCAGCTTGTGGGCCAGGGTGTCCTACGAGCAGTACTTC CASSLWARVSYEQYF TRBJ2-7 TRBV5-6 - few
TGCGCCAGCAGCTTGATCGCTAGCGGGAGAGGAACTACACCGCAGTTCTTC CASSLIASGRGTTPQFF TRBJ2-1 TRBV5-1 TRBD2 -
TGTGCCAGCAGCTTACCGACTAGCGGGGGCTACAATGAGCAGTTCTTC CASSLPTSGGYNEQFF TRBJ2-1 TRBV7-8 TRBD2 -
TGTGCCAGCATTAGGAATCAGGGAAGCTCCTACGAGCAGTACTTC CASIRNQGSSYEQYF TRBJ2-7 TRBV2 - -
TGCGCCAGCAGCGCTACAGGGAACGGCGGCTACACCTTC CASSATGNGGYTF TRBJ1-2 TRBV5-1 - few
TGTGCCTGGAGTCCCACCCGGGTAGGTGGCTACACCTTC CAWSPTRVGGYTF TRBJ1-2 TRBV30 - -
TGTGCCAGCAGCTTAGTAGTGGGGGGGAACACTGAAGCTTTCTTT CASSLVVGGNTEAFF TRBJ1-1 TRBV7-9 - few
TGTGCCAGCAGTTTGACAGGGTCCTACGAGCAGTACTTC CASSLTGSYEQYF TRBJ2-7 TRBV27 TRBD1 -
TGTGCCAGCAGTGAGGTGGCCACAGATACGCAGTATTTT CASSEVATDTQYF TRBJ2-3 TRBV2 - -
TGTGCCAGCAGCTTAGACAGCATGAACACTGAAGCTTTCTTT CASSLDSMNTEAFF TRBJ1-1 TRBV7-9 - -
TGTGCCAGTAGCGAGAGGGCCTTAGCGGGAGGCACAGATACGCAGTATTTT CASSERALAGGTDTQYF TRBJ2-3 TRBV19 TRBD2 -
TGCGCCAGCAGTTGGACAGGGGAAGGCAATCAGCCCCAGCATTTT CASSWTGEGNQPQHF TRBJ1-5 TRBV4-1 TRBD1 few
TGTGCCAGCAGCCGTGGGACAGGGGGATTGATCCAGCCCCAGCATTTT CASSRGTGGLIQPQHF TRBJ1-5 TRBV11-2 TRBD1 -
TGTGCCAGCAGTGGACCAGGGGGCGGTCAGCCCCAGCATTTT CASSGPGGGQPQHF TRBJ1-5 TRBV25-1 TRBD1 -
TGTGCCAGCAGTCAGGGGGGAAATGAAAAACTGTTTTTT CASSQGGNEKLFF TRBJ1-4 TRBV28 TRBD1 -
TGTGCCAGCAGTGAATCATCGACTCTTGAAAAACTGTTTTTT CASSESSTLEKLFF TRBJ1-4 TRBV2 - -
TGCGCCAGCAGCCAACCGGGGGGCTTGAACACTGAAGCTTTCTTT CASSQPGGLNTEAFF TRBJ1-1 TRBV4-3 - -
TGTGCCAGCAGAGGAGACAGGAGTCCCTCTGGGGCCAACGTCCTGACTTTC CASRGDRSPSGANVLTF TRBJ2-6 TRBV28 - -
TGTGCCAGCAGTCTTCGTTCGGACACTGAAGCTTTCTTT CASSLRSDTEAFF TRBJ1-1 TRBV6-6 - -
TGTGCCAGCAGCGCCTCTAGCGGGGTTTTGGATGAGCAGTTCTTC CASSASSGVLDEQFF TRBJ2-1 TRBV9 TRBD2 -
TGCGCCAGCAGCCACGCAGCGGGGGGGCCGTGGGAGCAGTACTTC CASSHAAGGPWEQYF TRBJ2-7 TRBV4-3 TRBD2 once
TGCGCCAGCAGCTTAGTTTCGGGACAGCTAAACTATGGCTACACCTTC CASSLVSGQLNYGYTF TRBJ1-2 TRBV11-2 TRBD1 -
TGTGCCAGCGGGACTCCCGGAGGATCTGGCTACACCTTC CASGTPGGSGYTF TRBJ1-2 TRBV6-5 - -